These 21 T cell receptor beta chains came from one sample sequenced in a study of cytomegalovirus exposure and HLA in healthy donors. A multiplex PCR was run with 60 Vbeta primers and 13 Jbeta primers. Assay: immunoSEQ multiplex PCR; the TCRdb copy retains only in-frame clones and omits some. The sample carries some 110,000 clones, about two thirds recorded once. Sequences were obtained from PBMCs. These TCRs come from a man younger than 40 in good health and CMV-seropositive.

V and J are TRBV27 and TRBJ1-2; 7 nucleotides match TRBD1. In germline, CDR1 is MNHEY, CDR2 SMNVEV (reference sequence). There are 15 residues in the CDR3. Unmatched junction bases numbered 6, after V lost 0 bases and J lost 5 bases. The CDR3 region is CASSLSTGPVYGYTF. The CDR3 DNA follows: TGTGCCAGCAGTTTATCGACAGGGCCGGTATATGGCTACACCTTC.

The chain combines TRBV4-2 with TRBJ2-5, with 13 bases lining up with TRBD2. The CDR3 consists of 18 residues. With V trimmed by 4 bases and J by 4 bases, 12 bases remained unmatched. Germline V gene sequence: CDR1 LGHNA, CDR2 YNFKEQ. CDR3 sequence reads: CASSLGPTSGGTPETQYF. The CDR3 DNA follows: TGTGCCAGCAGCCTCGGGCCGACTAGCGGGGGGACCCCAGAGACCCAGTACTTC.

This sequence joins TRBV5-1 and TRBJ1-2, with TRBD1 matching over 9 bases. This CDR3 contains 13 residues. The V and J ends lost 2 bases and 6 bases, in that order; junction bases with no gene match: 2. Germline V CDR1 and CDR2: SGHRS, YFSETQ. CDR3: CASSFNRGHGYTF. The CDR3 nucleotides read TGCGCCAGCAGCTTCAACAGGGGGCATGGCTACACCTTC. The full variable domain, completed using reference TRBV5-1 and TRBJ1-2, is KAGVTQTPRYLIKTRGQQVTLSCSPISGHRSVSWYQQTPGQGLQFLFEYFSETQRNKGNFPGRFSGRQFSNSRSEMNVSTLELGDSALYLCASSFNRGHGYTFGSGTRLTVV.

This clone came up a few times. In DNA, the CDR3 is TGTGCCAGCAGCGTTCGACTAGCGGCACGTACCAGACCAGATACGCAGTATTTT. Translating it yields CASSVRLAARTRPDTQYF. V and J are TRBV9 and TRBJ2-3; 9 positions match TRBD2. Germline loops: CDR1 SGDLS, CDR2 YYNGEE. V shed 2 bases and J 4 bases; nucleotides not matched to a gene: 14. This CDR3 is built from 18 residues. Full variable domain (rest looked up from reference TRBV9 and TRBJ2-3): DSGVTQTPKHLITATGQRVTLRCSPRSGDLSVYWYQQSLDQGLQFLIQYYNGEERAKGNILERFSAQQFPDLHSELNLSSLELGDSALYFCASSVRLAARTRPDTQYFGPGTRLTVL.

The chain is built from TRBV27 and TRBJ2-5, with a tentative D call TRBD2 (6 bases). CDR1 and CDR2 from the germline V gene are MNHEY and SMNVEV (reference sequence). Trimming left V 5 bases short and J 2 bases short, with 30 bases between. This CDR3 has 20 amino acids. The CDR3 loop reads CASSPKPHSGLLMGQETQYF. CDR3 in DNA: TGTGCCAGCAGTCCTAAACCCCACTCGGGACTCCTTATGGGGCAAGAGACCCAGTACTTC.

Only one count was recorded for this clone. The chain joins TRBV7-2 to TRBJ1-1, with D unclear. Trimming took 3 bases from V and 11 from J, leaving 13 bases between them. This CDR3 is 12 amino acids long. Germline values: CDR1 SGHTA, CDR2 FQGNSA. The CDR3 DNA reads TGTGCCAGCAGCTTTTACAGTGCGTCGGCTTTCTTT. Translation gives CASSFYSASAFF.

DNA for the CDR3: TGTGCCATCAGTGAGATCGCAAGGCGGGCTGAAGCTTTCTTT. It yields the protein CAISEIARRAEAFF. The rearrangement joins TRBV10-3 to TRBJ1-1; D unclear. From germline, CDR1 is ENHRY and CDR2 SYGVKD. The CDR3 is made up of 14 amino acids. V lost 2 bases and J 6 bases, leaving 13 bases between the germline ends.

The chain has TRBV19 and TRBJ2-3; no clear D gene. Germline assignment: CDR1 LNHDA and CDR2 SQIVND (reference sequence). CDR3 length: 13 residues. V lost 2 bases and J 1 base, leaving 4 bases between the germline ends. CDR3 protein: CASSIQGTDTQYF. The DNA for the CDR3 is TGTGCCAGTAGTATACAGGGCACAGATACGCAGTATTTT.

This clone showed up just a few times. The chain has TRBV7-2 and TRBJ1-1; 10 positions match TRBD1. The CDR3 is made up of 14 amino acids. With 1 base clipped from V and 11 bases from J, the junction kept 7 bases outside the gene matches. Germline lookup yields CDR1 SGHTA and CDR2 FQGNSA. The DNA for the CDR3 is TGTGCCAGCAGCTTAGAGGGACAGGGGCGCCGGGCTTTCTTT. Translation gives CASSLEGQGRRAFF.

CDR3 loop: CASSLITFGPDRGFSEAFF. The CDR3 nucleotides read TGTGCCAGCAGTTTAATTACTTTCGGCCCGGACAGGGGTTTTTCTGAAGCTTTCTTT. The chain carries TRBV27 and TRBJ1-1; 9 nucleotides agree with TRBD1. The CDR3 contains 19 residues. CDR1 is MNHEY, CDR2 SMNVEV, per germline (reference sequence). V gave up 2 bases and J gave up 6 bases; unmatched junction bases: 19.

This chain connects TRBV5-4 to TRBJ1-2, with no clear D. CDR1 and CDR2 from the germline V gene are SGHNT and YYREEE (reference sequence). This CDR3 is built from 13 residues. V was cut by 2 bases and J by 7 bases, with 12 bases left in between. This CDR3 reads CASSFRLEGGYTF. The CDR3 nucleotides read TGTGCCAGCAGCTTCCGACTAGAGGGTGGCTACACCTTC.

The V call is TRBV7-6, the J call TRBJ1-2; 9 bases line up with TRBD1. Germline-derived CDR1 and CDR2 are SGHVS and FNYEAQ. The CDR3 covers 14 residues. Unmatched junction bases numbered 6, after V lost 5 bases and J lost 5 bases. The CDR3 sequence is CASSAAGQGYGYTF. The CDR3 region has the DNA TGTGCCAGCAGCGCAGCTGGACAGGGGTATGGCTACACCTTC.

Only one count was recorded for this clone. The CDR3 DNA reads as TGCAGCACGACGGACAGGGCTGGTGGCTACACCTTC. Translated, it gives CSTTDRAGGYTF. The chain has TRBV29-1 and TRBJ1-2; 8 nucleotides agree with TRBD1. This CDR3 spans 12 amino acids. Germline V gives CDR1 SQVTM, CDR2 ANQGSEA. After removal of 8 bases from V and 7 bases from J, the junction contained 9 bases not matched to a gene.

This clone was detected a few times. The chain has TRBV27 and TRBJ1-4, with D maybe TRBD1 (6 bases). This CDR3 contains 15 residues. V was clipped by 5 bases and J by 7 bases, with 17 bases between them. Germline CDR1 reads MNHEY; CDR2 reads SMNVEV (reference sequence). CDR3 coding DNA: TGTGCCAGCAGTCAGTGGGAGGGCAGGGGTGAAAAACTGTTTTTT. As protein: CASSQWEGRGEKLFF.

The V and J genes are TRBV6-5 and TRBJ2-1; D uncertain. Germline V gene sequence: CDR1 MNHEY, CDR2 SVGAGI. The CDR3 totals 14 residues. Trimming shortened V by 4 bases and J by 5 bases, and 12 bases separated the two germline ends. The CDR3 sequence is CASSSPRFNNEQFF. The DNA of the CDR3 is TGTGCCAGCAGTTCCCCTCGGTTTAACAATGAGCAGTTCTTC.

The chain uses TRBV5-1 and TRBJ1-3, with TRBD1 matching 8 bases. The CDR3 runs 16 residues. Trimming removed 2 bases from V and 0 bases from J; junction bases left unmatched: 4. From germline, CDR1 is SGHRS and CDR2 YFSETQ. CDR3 DNA sequence: TGCGCCAGCAGCTTAGACAGGGGCCTCTCTGGAAACACCATATATTTT. Residues: CASSLDRGLSGNTIYF.

This clone has just a few counts. The chain uses TRBV29-1 and TRBJ2-3; the D gene is possibly TRBD2 (6 bases). CDR3 length: 14 amino acids. Germline V gene lookup returns CDR1 SQVTM and CDR2 ANQGSEA. Between the trimmed V and J ends, which lost 7 bases and 2 bases, there was a span of 16 bases. As DNA, the CDR3 is TGCAGCGCCCCGGGACTCCCCAACACAGATACGCAGTATTTT. Protein product: CSAPGLPNTDTQYF.

This clone was counted once. CDR3 protein: CAISEFKRDWNTYEQYF. Written as DNA, the CDR3 is TGTGCCATCAGTGAGTTCAAACGGGACTGGAATACCTACGAGCAGTACTTC. The chain joins TRBV10-3 to TRBJ2-7; TRBD2 might be the D (6 bases). The CDR3 runs 17 residues. Trimming took off 1 base at V and 2 bases at J, with 18 bases between the two ends. The germline V gene has CDR1 ENHRY and CDR2 SYGVKD.

The chain combines TRBV2 with TRBJ2-1; possibly TRBD2 for D (5 bases). This CDR3 region has 13 residues. V was pared by 7 bases and J by 2 bases, with 9 bases between. CDR1 and CDR2 from the germline V gene are SNHLY and FYNNEI. The CDR3 spells CASTRGTYNEQFF. CDR3 DNA: TGTGCCAGCACACGGGGAACCTACAATGAGCAGTTCTTC.

J is TRBJ1-5 and V is TRBV27, with 9 bases lining up with TRBD1. V was clipped by 5 bases and J by 6 bases; unmatched bases: 5. CDR1 and CDR2 (germline): MNHEY, SMNVEV (reference sequence). This CDR3 comprises 14 residues. CDR3 in amino acids: CASSVGTGIQPQHF. CDR3 DNA: TGTGCCAGCAGTGTAGGGACAGGGATTCAGCCCCAGCATTTT.

The rearrangement joins TRBV27 to TRBJ1-1; tentative D call: TRBD1 (5 bases). The CDR3 has 17 residues. The germline gives CDR1 MNHEY, CDR2 SMNVEV (reference sequence). Trimming removed 2 bases at V and 4 bases at J, with 20 bases between. CDR3 region: CASSLPQGLPECTEAFF. As DNA, the CDR3 is TGTGCCAGCAGTTTACCCCAGGGATTGCCCGAATGCACTGAAGCTTTCTTT.